This T cell receptor beta chain was profiled in a study of cytomegalovirus exposure and HLA in healthy donors. The length of the CDR3 is 12 residues. Germline V lookup: CDR1 SEHNR, CDR2 FQNEAQ (reference sequence). Study-wide findings and caveats: Available immune exposure information covered CMV serostatus only. Indistinguishability led to the exclusion of some V segments, TRBV6-2 and TRBV6-3 included.

The PCR employed 60 Vbeta primers together with 13 Jbeta primers. TCRdb keeps only in-frame clones here, not all; method: immunoSEQ multiplex PCR. This sample carries about 130,000 clones, 80% of them seen once, and the ten largest clones take 4.8%. Donors in the study were healthy people who gave bone marrow. This clone was detected only once. Its cognate antigen is unknown. The junction shows a germline mismatch at one end, possibly a read error. The sequence came from a man aged 30-40 years in good health. The material sequenced was PBMCs. The V call is TRBV7-9, the J call TRBJ2-7; D is uncertain. The CDR3 nucleotides read TGTTCCAGCAGCCCAGTATTCTACGAGCAGTACTTC. As protein: CSSSPVFYEQYF.